This is a list of T cell receptor beta chains from one sample in a study of cytomegalovirus exposure and HLA in healthy donors. Clones were read by immunoSEQ multiplex PCR, and TCRdb kept only the in-frame ones, dropping some. The table lists fewer than 150,000 clones, 70% to 75% of them singletons. The material sequenced was PBMCs. Receptors originate from a man aged 25-45 years in good health and CMV-seronegative. Both conserved end residues are part of each CDR3. Fields, in order: J gene, D gene, clone size, V gene, CDR3 DNA, CDR3 protein. A D gene is named only where the DNA matches it firmly. Where a row states a size, it is once, few, many or the class of an expanded clone; other rows omit it.

j_call: TRBJ1-1
d_call: NA
clone_size: NA
v_call: TRBV7-9
cdr3_nt: TGTGCCAGCAGCCCACAGGAGAACACTGAAGCTTTCTTT
cdr3_aa: CASSPQENTEAFF

j_call: TRBJ1-4
d_call: NA
clone_size: NA
v_call: TRBV7-8
cdr3_nt: TGTGCCAGCAGCTCGACTACTACAGCTCAGAATGAAAAACTGTTTTTT
cdr3_aa: CASSSTTTAQNEKLFF

j_call: TRBJ2-1
d_call: TRBD2
clone_size: NA
v_call: TRBV5-4
cdr3_nt: TGTGCCAGCAGTAGACGGGGCGGGGGAACCTACAATGAGCAGTTCTTC
cdr3_aa: CASSRRGGGTYNEQFF

j_call: TRBJ1-1
d_call: NA
clone_size: once
v_call: TRBV6-5
cdr3_nt: TGTGCCAGCAGTTACATCAGGGGCGAAGCTTTCTTT
cdr3_aa: CASSYIRGEAFF

j_call: TRBJ1-1
d_call: NA
clone_size: NA
v_call: TRBV7-2
cdr3_nt: TGTGCCAGCAGCCTAGACAGTGACACTGAAGCTTTCTTT
cdr3_aa: CASSLDSDTEAFF

j_call: TRBJ1-1
d_call: NA
clone_size: few
v_call: TRBV29-1
cdr3_nt: TGCAGCGTTGATGGTCGGAGACGCACTGAAGCTTTCTTT
cdr3_aa: CSVDGRRRTEAFF

j_call: TRBJ1-2
d_call: TRBD1
clone_size: NA
v_call: TRBV25-1
cdr3_nt: TGTGCCAGCAGTGTGGGACAGAACTATGGCTACACCTTC
cdr3_aa: CASSVGQNYGYTF

j_call: TRBJ1-1
d_call: NA
clone_size: NA
v_call: TRBV7-9
cdr3_nt: TGTGCCAGCAGCGCCCAGGATCCGAACACTGAAGCTTTCTTT
cdr3_aa: CASSAQDPNTEAFF

j_call: TRBJ1-1
d_call: NA
clone_size: NA
v_call: TRBV30
cdr3_nt: TGTGCCTGGGCCCGGGGTCGGACTGAAGCTTTCTTT
cdr3_aa: CAWARGRTEAFF

j_call: TRBJ2-1
d_call: NA
clone_size: NA
v_call: TRBV9
cdr3_nt: TGTGCCAGCAGCCTTGTTGGGGGCGCCGACGAGCAGTTCTTC
cdr3_aa: CASSLVGGADEQFF

j_call: TRBJ2-2
d_call: NA
clone_size: NA
v_call: TRBV5-1
cdr3_nt: TGCGCCAGCAGCTTGGAAGCAGCGGACACCGGGGAGCTGTTTTTT
cdr3_aa: CASSLEAADTGELFF

j_call: TRBJ2-7
d_call: NA
clone_size: many
v_call: TRBV5-5
cdr3_nt: TGTGCCAGCAGCGCGGACAGAGGGCCTTACTACGAGCAGTACTTC
cdr3_aa: CASSADRGPYYEQYF

j_call: TRBJ2-3
d_call: NA
clone_size: few
v_call: TRBV6-5
cdr3_nt: TGTGCCAGCAGTTACGATGGAGGCACAGATACGCAGTATTTT
cdr3_aa: CASSYDGGTDTQYF

j_call: TRBJ1-5
d_call: NA
clone_size: once
v_call: TRBV7-9
cdr3_nt: TGTGCCAGCAGCTTGAGTTATAGCAATCAGCCCCAGCATTTT
cdr3_aa: CASSLSYSNQPQHF

j_call: TRBJ2-3
d_call: TRBD2
clone_size: NA
v_call: TRBV5-4
cdr3_nt: TGTGCCAGCAGCTCCCGAGCGGGAGCCGGAGATACGCAGTATTTT
cdr3_aa: CASSSRAGAGDTQYF

j_call: TRBJ1-4
d_call: NA
clone_size: NA
v_call: TRBV7-8
cdr3_nt: TGTGCCAGCAGCTTAGTAGGTCAGACAATGGAAAAACTGTTTTTT
cdr3_aa: CASSLVGQTMEKLFF

j_call: TRBJ2-2
d_call: NA
clone_size: NA
v_call: TRBV5-1
cdr3_nt: TGCGCCAGCAGAAACGACAGTTCCACCGGGGAGCTGTTTTTT
cdr3_aa: CASRNDSSTGELFF

j_call: TRBJ1-1
d_call: TRBD1
clone_size: NA
v_call: TRBV18
cdr3_nt: TGTGCCAGCTCACCAAGGGACAGGGGGAACACTGAAGCTTTCTTT
cdr3_aa: CASSPRDRGNTEAFF

j_call: TRBJ2-5
d_call: TRBD2
clone_size: NA
v_call: TRBV7-9
cdr3_nt: TGTGCCAGCAGCTATGACGGGAGGAGGGAGGAGACCCAGTACTTC
cdr3_aa: CASSYDGRREETQYF

j_call: TRBJ2-7
d_call: NA
clone_size: NA
v_call: TRBV7-6
cdr3_nt: TGTGCCAGCAGCAGCCCCGGGACTGACCCCTACGAGCAGTACTTC
cdr3_aa: CASSSPGTDPYEQYF

j_call: TRBJ2-3
d_call: TRBD2
clone_size: NA
v_call: TRBV5-4
cdr3_nt: TGTGCCAGCTCCTGGGGGGGACCCACTTTCACAGATACGCAGTATTTT
cdr3_aa: CASSWGGPTFTDTQYF

j_call: TRBJ2-2
d_call: NA
clone_size: NA
v_call: TRBV4-2
cdr3_nt: TGTGCCAGCAGCCAAGACGTCGGGGACACCGGGGAGCTGTTTTTT
cdr3_aa: CASSQDVGDTGELFF

j_call: TRBJ1-2
d_call: NA
clone_size: NA
v_call: TRBV5-1
cdr3_nt: TGCGCCAGCAGCTTAACGGCAGGGCTCGGTGGCTACACCTTC
cdr3_aa: CASSLTAGLGGYTF

j_call: TRBJ2-7
d_call: TRBD1
clone_size: NA
v_call: TRBV5-4
cdr3_nt: TGTGCCAGCAGCCCTATAAACGGACAGGATTTGACCCCTTACGAGCAGTACTTC
cdr3_aa: CASSPINGQDLTPYEQYF

j_call: TRBJ2-5
d_call: NA
clone_size: once
v_call: TRBV19
cdr3_nt: TGTGCCAGTAGCCGGAGGGTACTCAGGGGGGAGACCCAGTACTTC
cdr3_aa: CASSRRVLRGETQYF

j_call: TRBJ1-3
d_call: NA
clone_size: NA
v_call: TRBV15
cdr3_nt: TGTGCCACCAGCAGAGATAGAGGAAGTGGAAACACCATATATTTT
cdr3_aa: CATSRDRGSGNTIYF

j_call: TRBJ2-2
d_call: NA
clone_size: NA
v_call: TRBV30
cdr3_nt: TGTGCCTGGAGCTTACTGAACACCGGGGAGCTGTTTTTT
cdr3_aa: CAWSLLNTGELFF

j_call: TRBJ2-7
d_call: NA
clone_size: once
v_call: TRBV19
cdr3_nt: TGTGCCAGTAGTATCGCACAGGGTCGTGCCTACGAGCAGTACTTC
cdr3_aa: CASSIAQGRAYEQYF

j_call: TRBJ2-3
d_call: TRBD2
clone_size: NA
v_call: TRBV19
cdr3_nt: TGTGCCAGTAGTGTGACTAGCGGGACCCCTAGCACAGATACGCAGTATTTT
cdr3_aa: CASSVTSGTPSTDTQYF

j_call: TRBJ2-7
d_call: TRBD1
clone_size: NA
v_call: TRBV6-5
cdr3_nt: TGTGCCAGCAGACTTAGGGACAGTTTCTACGAGCAGTACTTC
cdr3_aa: CASRLRDSFYEQYF

j_call: TRBJ2-7
d_call: TRBD2
clone_size: NA
v_call: TRBV5-8
cdr3_nt: TGTGCCAGCAGCTGGACTAGCGGGGGCGAGCAGTACTTC
cdr3_aa: CASSWTSGGEQYF

j_call: TRBJ1-2
d_call: TRBD1
clone_size: once
v_call: TRBV30
cdr3_nt: TGTGCCTCGGGACAGGGGGCCAAATGCACCTTC
cdr3_aa: CASGQGAKCTF

j_call: TRBJ1-1
d_call: NA
clone_size: few
v_call: TRBV30
cdr3_nt: TGTGCCTGGAGTGTAGACAGGGAAGCTTTCTTT
cdr3_aa: CAWSVDREAFF

j_call: TRBJ2-4
d_call: TRBD1
clone_size: NA
v_call: TRBV30
cdr3_nt: TGTGCCTGGCTGGTCAGGGGGCTAGCCAAAAACATTCAGTACTTC
cdr3_aa: CAWLVRGLAKNIQYF

j_call: TRBJ2-5
d_call: TRBD1
clone_size: NA
v_call: TRBV4-3
cdr3_nt: TGCGCCAGCAGCCGGGGGACAGGGGCTCAAGAGACCCAGTACTTC
cdr3_aa: CASSRGTGAQETQYF

j_call: TRBJ1-1
d_call: TRBD1
clone_size: NA
v_call: TRBV10-3
cdr3_nt: TGTGCCATCAGTGGGGGGACAGGGCCGAGTGAAGCTTTCTTT
cdr3_aa: CAISGGTGPSEAFF

j_call: TRBJ2-7
d_call: NA
clone_size: NA
v_call: TRBV5-1
cdr3_nt: TGCGCCAGCAGCTTGCCATCCTACGAGCAGTACTTC
cdr3_aa: CASSLPSYEQYF

j_call: TRBJ2-7
d_call: NA
clone_size: once
v_call: TRBV27
cdr3_nt: TGTGCCAGCCCAGACACTAGCTCCTACGAGCAGTACTTC
cdr3_aa: CASPDTSSYEQYF

j_call: TRBJ1-2
d_call: NA
clone_size: NA
v_call: TRBV5-4
cdr3_nt: TGTGCCAGCAGCCCCCCCGGGGGGTCTTTTTCTGGCTACACCTTC
cdr3_aa: CASSPPGGSFSGYTF

j_call: TRBJ1-5
d_call: NA
clone_size: NA
v_call: TRBV4-3
cdr3_nt: TGCGCCAGCAGCCAAGTGTGGGGGGGCGAGGAGCCCCAGCATTTT
cdr3_aa: CASSQVWGGEEPQHF

j_call: TRBJ1-1
d_call: NA
clone_size: NA
v_call: TRBV21-1
cdr3_nt: TGTGCCAGCAGATACGGGGAGAGCAACACTGAAGCTTTCTTT
cdr3_aa: CASRYGESNTEAFF

j_call: TRBJ2-2
d_call: NA
clone_size: NA
v_call: TRBV9
cdr3_nt: TGTGCCAGCAGCCTGATCAGCGGGGAGCTGTTTTTT
cdr3_aa: CASSLISGELFF

j_call: TRBJ1-5
d_call: NA
clone_size: NA
v_call: TRBV7-8
cdr3_nt: TGTGCCAGCAGCCCCGGGTCGAGACTCAATCAGCCCCAGCATTTT
cdr3_aa: CASSPGSRLNQPQHF

j_call: TRBJ2-5
d_call: NA
clone_size: NA
v_call: TRBV27
cdr3_nt: TGTGCCAGCAGTTCACCTCAGGGGCAAGAGACCCAGTACTTC
cdr3_aa: CASSSPQGQETQYF

j_call: TRBJ2-7
d_call: NA
clone_size: NA
v_call: TRBV25-1
cdr3_nt: TGTGCCAGCAGTGTTGAGTACGAGCAGTACTTC
cdr3_aa: CASSVEYEQYF

j_call: TRBJ2-7
d_call: NA
clone_size: NA
v_call: TRBV5-1
cdr3_nt: TGCGCCAGCAGCGTAATTCCGAGCTCCTACGAGCAGTACTTC
cdr3_aa: CASSVIPSSYEQYF

j_call: TRBJ1-4
d_call: TRBD1
clone_size: few
v_call: TRBV28
cdr3_nt: TGTGCCAGCAGCACAGGGGCAACTAATGAAAAACTGTTTTTT
cdr3_aa: CASSTGATNEKLFF

j_call: TRBJ2-7
d_call: TRBD2
clone_size: NA
v_call: TRBV28
cdr3_nt: TGTGCCAGCAGTTTGGGACTAGCGGGGCGGAGGAGAGGAAACGAGCAGTACTTC
cdr3_aa: CASSLGLAGRRRGNEQYF

j_call: TRBJ2-1
d_call: NA
clone_size: NA
v_call: TRBV27
cdr3_nt: TGTGCCAGCAGATCCGGGACCTACAATGAGCAGTTCTTC
cdr3_aa: CASRSGTYNEQFF

j_call: TRBJ2-2
d_call: NA
clone_size: NA
v_call: TRBV19
cdr3_nt: TGTGCCAGTAGTATTTCCCCTCGAGGGAGGTACACCGGGGAGCTGTTTTTT
cdr3_aa: CASSISPRGRYTGELFF

j_call: TRBJ2-7
d_call: TRBD1
clone_size: few
v_call: TRBV27
cdr3_nt: TGTGCCAGCAGAACGACAGGGGGCAATTTGTACGAGCAGTACTTC
cdr3_aa: CASRTTGGNLYEQYF

j_call: TRBJ1-5
d_call: NA
clone_size: NA
v_call: TRBV7-2
cdr3_nt: TGTGCCAGCAGCTTGGGGGGTCCAGGCAATCAGCCCCAGCATTTT
cdr3_aa: CASSLGGPGNQPQHF

j_call: TRBJ1-4
d_call: TRBD1
clone_size: NA
v_call: TRBV6-6
cdr3_nt: TGTGCCAGCAGTTACTCGTGGGGACAGGTCCCCGAAAAACTGTTTTTT
cdr3_aa: CASSYSWGQVPEKLFF

j_call: TRBJ1-2
d_call: TRBD1
clone_size: NA
v_call: TRBV6-6
cdr3_nt: TGTGCCAGCAGTTACTCGGGACAGATCTATGGCTACACCTTC
cdr3_aa: CASSYSGQIYGYTF

j_call: TRBJ2-5
d_call: NA
clone_size: NA
v_call: TRBV30
cdr3_nt: TGTGCCTGGAGTGTAAACTACAAACAAGAGACCCAGTACTTC
cdr3_aa: CAWSVNYKQETQYF

j_call: TRBJ2-3
d_call: NA
clone_size: NA
v_call: TRBV6-5
cdr3_nt: TGTGCCAGCAGTCAACCCAGGGCAACAGATACGCAGTATTTT
cdr3_aa: CASSQPRATDTQYF

j_call: TRBJ1-4
d_call: TRBD1
clone_size: NA
v_call: TRBV25-1
cdr3_nt: TGTGCCAGCAGCAGGACAGGGGGGGAAAAACTGTTTTTT
cdr3_aa: CASSRTGGEKLFF

j_call: TRBJ2-7
d_call: TRBD2
clone_size: NA
v_call: TRBV5-1
cdr3_nt: TGCGCCAGCAGCCTCCTCGGGAGGGATAGCCCCTACGAGCAGTACTTC
cdr3_aa: CASSLLGRDSPYEQYF

j_call: TRBJ1-2
d_call: NA
clone_size: NA
v_call: TRBV7-6
cdr3_nt: TGTGCCAGCAGCTTGGGCCCTTCCAGGGGCTATGGCTACACCTTC
cdr3_aa: CASSLGPSRGYGYTF

j_call: TRBJ1-1
d_call: NA
clone_size: NA
v_call: TRBV7-8
cdr3_nt: TGTGCCAGCAGCTTACTGACGGGTAGCACTGAAGCTTTCTTT
cdr3_aa: CASSLLTGSTEAFF